This record covers a single TCR beta chain. The antigen is unknown. TCRdb analysed the reads with MiXCR anew, one entry per CDR3 protein. The sample lists roughly 180,000 distinct CDR3 sequences; roughly 28% were seen once. The CDR3 sequence is 14 residues long. Trimming shortened V by 5 bases and J by 5 bases, and 13 bases separated the two germline ends. These data belong to a study of T cell repertoires in cytomegalovirus infection. Whole-study context: Both a matching HLA type and CMV infection were indicated by public TCR beta signatures. Study-wide results and limits: Pooled public TCR beta family frequency picked out CMV carriers with the relevant HLA. What dominated the ex vivo response were HLA-C-restricted CMV-specific TCR beta clonotypes.

The TCR sequence derives from a human donor in good health (CMV status not recorded). Some clones in this sample may be carry-over from other donors' samples. Sequences were obtained from PBMCs. The chain is built from TRBV12-3 or TRBV12-4 and TRBJ1-5; D may be TRBD1 (6 bases). CDR3 in DNA: TGTGCCAGCAGTCCGGACAGATTCGATCAGCCCCAGCATTTT. Protein: CASSPDRFDQPQHF.